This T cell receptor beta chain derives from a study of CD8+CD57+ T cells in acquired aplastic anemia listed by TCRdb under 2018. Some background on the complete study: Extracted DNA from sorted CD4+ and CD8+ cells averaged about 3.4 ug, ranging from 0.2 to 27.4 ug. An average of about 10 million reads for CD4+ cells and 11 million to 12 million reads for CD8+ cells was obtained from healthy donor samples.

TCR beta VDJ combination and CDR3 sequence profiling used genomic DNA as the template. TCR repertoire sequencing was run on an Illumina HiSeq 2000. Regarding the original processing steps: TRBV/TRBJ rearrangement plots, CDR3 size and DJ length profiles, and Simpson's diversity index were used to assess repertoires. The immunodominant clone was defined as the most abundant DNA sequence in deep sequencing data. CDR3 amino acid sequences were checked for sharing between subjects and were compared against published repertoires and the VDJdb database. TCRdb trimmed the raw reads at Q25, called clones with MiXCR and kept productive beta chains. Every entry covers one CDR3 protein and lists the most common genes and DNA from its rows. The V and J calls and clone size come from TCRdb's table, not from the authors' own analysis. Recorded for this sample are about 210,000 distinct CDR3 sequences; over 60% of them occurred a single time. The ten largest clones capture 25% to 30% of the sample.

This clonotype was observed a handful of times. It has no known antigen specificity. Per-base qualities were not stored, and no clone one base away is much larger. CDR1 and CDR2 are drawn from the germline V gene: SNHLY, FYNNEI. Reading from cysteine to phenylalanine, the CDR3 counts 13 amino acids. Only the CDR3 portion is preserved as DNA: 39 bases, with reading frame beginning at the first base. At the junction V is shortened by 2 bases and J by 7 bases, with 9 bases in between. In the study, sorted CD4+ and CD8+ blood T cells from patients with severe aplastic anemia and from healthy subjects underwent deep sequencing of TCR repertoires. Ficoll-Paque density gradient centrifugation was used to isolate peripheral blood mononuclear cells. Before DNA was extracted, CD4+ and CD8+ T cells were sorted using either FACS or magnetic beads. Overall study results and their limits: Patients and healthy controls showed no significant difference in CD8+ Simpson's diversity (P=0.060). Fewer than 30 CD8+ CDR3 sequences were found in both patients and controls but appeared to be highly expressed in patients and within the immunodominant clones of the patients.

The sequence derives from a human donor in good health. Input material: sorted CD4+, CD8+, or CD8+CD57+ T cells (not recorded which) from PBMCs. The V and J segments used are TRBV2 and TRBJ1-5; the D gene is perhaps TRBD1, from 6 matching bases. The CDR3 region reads CASSEQQGQPQHF. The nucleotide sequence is TGTGCCAGCAGTGAACAACAGGGCCAGCCCCAGCATTTT.